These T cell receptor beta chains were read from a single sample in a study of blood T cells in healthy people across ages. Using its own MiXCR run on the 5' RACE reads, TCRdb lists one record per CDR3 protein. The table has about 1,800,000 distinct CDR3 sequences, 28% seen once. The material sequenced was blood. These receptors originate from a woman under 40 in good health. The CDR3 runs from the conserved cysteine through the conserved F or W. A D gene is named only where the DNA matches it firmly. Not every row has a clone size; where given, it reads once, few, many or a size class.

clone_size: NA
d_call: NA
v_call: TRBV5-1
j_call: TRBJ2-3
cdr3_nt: TGCGCCAGCAGCTTGTCGACTACAGTCGGAGGTACGCAGTATTTT
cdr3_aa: CASSLSTTVGGTQYF

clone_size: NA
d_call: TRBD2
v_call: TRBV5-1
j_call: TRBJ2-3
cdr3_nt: TGCGCCAGCAGTAACGGGGGGGCTTCAGATACGCAGTATTTT
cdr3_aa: CASSNGGASDTQYF

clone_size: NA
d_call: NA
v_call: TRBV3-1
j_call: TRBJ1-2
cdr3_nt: TGTACCAGCAGCCAGGACAGTTCGCGTGGCTACACCTTC
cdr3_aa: CTSSQDSSRGYTF

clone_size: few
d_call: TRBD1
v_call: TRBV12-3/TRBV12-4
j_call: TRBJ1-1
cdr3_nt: TGTGCCAGCAGTTTATTCGGGGACAGGGATTCGGGAACTGAAGCTTTCTTT
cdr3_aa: CASSLFGDRDSGTEAFF

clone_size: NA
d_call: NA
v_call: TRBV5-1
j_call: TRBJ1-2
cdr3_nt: TGCGCCAGCAGCGACGGGACCGCCGCAGCTAACTATGGCTACACCTTC
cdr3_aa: CASSDGTAAANYGYTF

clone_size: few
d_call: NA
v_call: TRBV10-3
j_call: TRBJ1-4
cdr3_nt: TGTGCCATCAGTGAGTCCCCGAGTCTATTGAATGAAAAACTGTTTTTT
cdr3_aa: CAISESPSLLNEKLFF

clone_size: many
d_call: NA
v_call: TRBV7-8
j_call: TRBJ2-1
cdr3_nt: TGTGCCAGCTCCCTTTCAGAGGAGCAGTTCTTC
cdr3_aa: CASSLSEEQFF

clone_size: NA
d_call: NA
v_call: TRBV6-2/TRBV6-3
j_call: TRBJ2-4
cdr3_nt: TGTGCCGGCAGTTTGATAGGGACCAAAAACATTCAGTACTTC
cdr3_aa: CAGSLIGTKNIQYF

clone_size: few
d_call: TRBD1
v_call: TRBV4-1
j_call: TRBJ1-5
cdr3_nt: TGCGCCAGCAGCCAAGAGGCCAGGGGGCCGGCTCAGCCCCAGCATTTT
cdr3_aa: CASSQEARGPAQPQHF

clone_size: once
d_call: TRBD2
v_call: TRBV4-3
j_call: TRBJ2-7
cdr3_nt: TGCGCCAGCAGCCACCGGACTAGCGGGAGCGAGCAGTACTTC
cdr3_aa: CASSHRTSGSEQYF

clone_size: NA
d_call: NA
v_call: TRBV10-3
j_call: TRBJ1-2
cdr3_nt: TGTGCCATCAGTGAGGAGGGGATGGTTGGCTACACCTTC
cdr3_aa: CAISEEGMVGYTF

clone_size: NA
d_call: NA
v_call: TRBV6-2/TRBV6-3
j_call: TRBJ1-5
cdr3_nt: TGTGCCAGCAGTTCCGGATTACAGGGCAATCAGCCCCAGCATTTT
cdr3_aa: CASSSGLQGNQPQHF

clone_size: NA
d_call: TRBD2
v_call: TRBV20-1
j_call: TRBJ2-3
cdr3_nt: TGCAGTGCTAGAACCCGACGGAGGGTTACTAGCGCGGATACGCAGTATTTT
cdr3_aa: CSARTRRRVTSADTQYF

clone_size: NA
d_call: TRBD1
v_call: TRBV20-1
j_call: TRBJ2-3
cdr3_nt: TGCAGTGCTAGCGGGACAGCGAGCACAGATACGCAGTATTTT
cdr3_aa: CSASGTASTDTQYF

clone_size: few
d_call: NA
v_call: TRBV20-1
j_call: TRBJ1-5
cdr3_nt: TGCAGTGCTAGCACTCGGAGGGGTAATCAGCCCCAGCATTTT
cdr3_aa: CSASTRRGNQPQHF

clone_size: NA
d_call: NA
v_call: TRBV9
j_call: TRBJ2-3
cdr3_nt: TGTGCCAGCATGCCCATGGGGACTCGCACAGATACGCAGTATTTT
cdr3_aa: CASMPMGTRTDTQYF

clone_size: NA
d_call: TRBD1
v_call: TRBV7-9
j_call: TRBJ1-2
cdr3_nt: TGTGCCAGCAGCTTAGCCGGCAGGGGGAATGGCTACACCTTC
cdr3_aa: CASSLAGRGNGYTF

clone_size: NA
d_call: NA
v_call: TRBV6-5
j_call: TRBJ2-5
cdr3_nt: TGTGCCAGCAGTTATGGGTCGGGAGTGAGGGAGCAGTACTTC
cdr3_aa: CASSYGSGVREQYF

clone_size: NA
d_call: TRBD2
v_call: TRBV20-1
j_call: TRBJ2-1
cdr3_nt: TGCAGTGCTAGGGTCGGGAGGACCGACAATGAGCAGTTCTTC
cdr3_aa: CSARVGRTDNEQFF

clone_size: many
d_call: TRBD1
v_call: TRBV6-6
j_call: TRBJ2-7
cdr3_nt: TGTGCCAGCAGTTATCGGGGACAGGGCTACGAGCAGTACTTC
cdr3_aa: CASSYRGQGYEQYF

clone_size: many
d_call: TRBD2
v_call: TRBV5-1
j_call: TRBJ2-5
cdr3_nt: TGCGCCAGCAGCTCCGGACGACTAGCGGAAGAGACCCAGTACTTC
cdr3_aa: CASSSGRLAEETQYF

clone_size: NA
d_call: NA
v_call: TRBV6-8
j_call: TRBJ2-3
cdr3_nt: TGTGCCAGCAGTTACCCTTCTTCGGCCTGGGGAGATACGCAGTATTTT
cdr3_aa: CASSYPSSAWGDTQYF

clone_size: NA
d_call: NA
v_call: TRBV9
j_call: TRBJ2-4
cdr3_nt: TGTGCCAGCAGCGCACGGACAGGCTCGGGGGGTGAGCAGTACTTC
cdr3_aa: CASSARTGSGGEQYF

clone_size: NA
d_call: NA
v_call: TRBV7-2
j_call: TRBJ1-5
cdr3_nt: TGTGCCAGCAGCCCCCGTGGGGGCAGGGTGAATCAGCCCCAGCATTTT
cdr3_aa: CASSPRGGRVNQPQHF

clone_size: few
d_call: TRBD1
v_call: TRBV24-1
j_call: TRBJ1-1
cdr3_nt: TGTGCCACCAGTGATTTGAGCAGGGGGAGAGAAGCTTTCTTT
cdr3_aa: CATSDLSRGREAFF

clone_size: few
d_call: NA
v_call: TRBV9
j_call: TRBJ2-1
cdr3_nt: TGTGCCAGCAGCGTAGAAGGGCAGGAGAAACGTAATGAGCAGTTCTTC
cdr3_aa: CASSVEGQEKRNEQFF